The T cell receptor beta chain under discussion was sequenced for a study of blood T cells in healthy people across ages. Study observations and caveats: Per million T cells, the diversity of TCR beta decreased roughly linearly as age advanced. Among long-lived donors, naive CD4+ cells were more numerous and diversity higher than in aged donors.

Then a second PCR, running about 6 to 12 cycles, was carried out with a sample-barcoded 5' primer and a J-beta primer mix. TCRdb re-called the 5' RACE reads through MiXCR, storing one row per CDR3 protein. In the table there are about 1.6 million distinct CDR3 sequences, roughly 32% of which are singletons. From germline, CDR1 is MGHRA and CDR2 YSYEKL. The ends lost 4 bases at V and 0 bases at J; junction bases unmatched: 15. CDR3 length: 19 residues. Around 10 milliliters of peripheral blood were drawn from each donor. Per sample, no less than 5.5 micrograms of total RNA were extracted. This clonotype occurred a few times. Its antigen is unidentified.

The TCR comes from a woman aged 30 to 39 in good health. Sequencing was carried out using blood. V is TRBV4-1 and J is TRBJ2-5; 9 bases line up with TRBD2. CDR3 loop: CASSPRSGFTSGYQETQYF. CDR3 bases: TGCGCCAGCAGCCCCAGGTCGGGTTTCACTAGCGGGTACCAAGAGACCCAGTACTTC.